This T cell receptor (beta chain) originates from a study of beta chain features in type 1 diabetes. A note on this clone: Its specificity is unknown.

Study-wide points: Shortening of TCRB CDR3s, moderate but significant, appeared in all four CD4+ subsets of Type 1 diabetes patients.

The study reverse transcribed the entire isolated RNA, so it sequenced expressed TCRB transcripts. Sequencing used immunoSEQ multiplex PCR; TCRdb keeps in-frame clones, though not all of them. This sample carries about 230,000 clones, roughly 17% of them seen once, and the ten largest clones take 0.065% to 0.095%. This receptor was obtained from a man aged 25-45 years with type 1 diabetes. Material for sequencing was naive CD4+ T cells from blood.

The chain's CDR3 is CASSTTTRGRDEQFF. In nucleotides, the CDR3 is TGTGCCAGCAGCACCACTACCAGGGGGCGCGATGAGCAGTTCTTC. The chain employs TRBV28 and TRBJ2-1; 8 positions agree with TRBD1. CDR1 and CDR2 (germline): MDHEN, SYDVKM. This CDR3 contains 15 residues. J gave up 8 bases and V 6 bases, and 12 bases lay outside the gene matches.